The rows below give T cell receptor beta chains drawn from one sample of a study of graft-versus-host responses after intestinal transplantation. The assay was immunoSEQ multiplex PCR, and TCRdb's table has in-frame clones only and misses some. The table records some 92,000 clones, around 90% of them present only once. The antigens for these receptors are not known. The source was unstimulated CD4+ T cells sorted from spleen or lymph node cells, collected before intestinal transplant. The origin of the receptors is a human donor who received an intestinal transplant. The CDR3 runs from the conserved cysteine through the conserved F or W. The D gene is left open where the match is weak. The size of a clone is reported for some rows only, either as once, few or many, or as a class for expanded clones.

clone_size,j_call,v_call,d_call,cdr3_aa,cdr3_nt
NA,TRBJ2-3,TRBV25-1,TRBD1,CASSPQGVGASTDTQYF,TGTGCCAGCAGTCCCCAGGGGGTGGGGGCTAGCACAGATACGCAGTATTTT
NA,TRBJ1-1,TRBV7-2,NA,CASSPSTGPRAFF,TGTGCCAGCAGCCCGAGCACAGGTCCACGAGCTTTCTTT
NA,TRBJ1-1,TRBV28,NA,CASYTGALEAFF,TGTGCCAGTTATACAGGTGCCCTGGAAGCTTTCTTT
NA,TRBJ1-2,TRBV28,NA,CASIAPGTYGYTF,TGTGCCAGCATCGCACCCGGGACATATGGCTACACCTTC
NA,TRBJ1-3,TRBV7-9,TRBD1,CASSEPQGVSGNTIYF,TGTGCCAGCAGCGAGCCCCAGGGGGTGTCTGGAAACACCATATATTTT
NA,TRBJ1-1,TRBV11-2,NA,CASSQYTEAFF,TGTGCCAGCAGCCAGTATACTGAAGCTTTCTTT
NA,TRBJ2-7,TRBV30,NA,CACGTGLTYEQYF,TGTGCCTGTGGGACTGGATTAACCTACGAGCAGTACTTC
NA,TRBJ2-1,TRBV4-2,TRBD1,CASSQRPGGQDFGNEQFF,TGTGCCAGCAGCCAACGACCTGGGGGACAGGACTTCGGCAATGAGCAGTTCTTC
NA,TRBJ2-2,TRBV6-5,NA,CASSYPTGNTGELFF,TGTGCCAGCAGTTACCCGACGGGGAACACCGGGGAGCTGTTTTTT
NA,TRBJ1-2,TRBV19,NA,CATSSRVWEGYTF,TGTGCCACAAGCTCGCGGGTATGGGAAGGCTACACCTTC
NA,TRBJ2-2,TRBV19,TRBD1,CASTSGQVNTGELFF,TGTGCCAGTACCTCGGGACAGGTCAACACCGGGGAGCTGTTTTTT
NA,TRBJ2-4,TRBV14,TRBD1,CASSQPTGENIQYF,TGTGCCAGCAGCCAACCTACAGGGGAAAACATTCAGTACTTC
NA,TRBJ2-7,TRBV5-1,TRBD2,CASSPASGTSYEQYF,TGCGCCAGCAGCCCGGCTAGCGGGACGTCCTACGAGCAGTACTTC
NA,TRBJ1-3,TRBV11-1,NA,CASSLVAPRNSGNTIYF,TGTGCCAGCAGCTTAGTAGCCCCAAGAAACTCTGGAAACACCATATATTTT
NA,TRBJ1-1,TRBV28,NA,CASSFLVSQGRGTEAFF,TGTGCCAGCAGTTTTCTCGTCTCCCAGGGGCGCGGAACTGAAGCTTTCTTT
NA,TRBJ1-1,TRBV6-6,NA,CASSLQQNTEAFF,TGTGCCAGCAGCCTGCAACAGAACACTGAAGCTTTCTTT
NA,TRBJ2-7,TRBV18,NA,CASSKGEIYEQYF,TGTGCCAGCTCAAAGGGCGAGATATACGAGCAGTACTTC
NA,TRBJ2-3,TRBV12-5,TRBD2,CASGARLAAASTDTQYF,TGTGCTAGTGGGGCAAGACTAGCGGCTGCTAGCACAGATACGCAGTATTTT
NA,TRBJ1-2,TRBV10-1,NA,CASSERTAYGYTF,TGCGCCAGCAGTGAAAGGACAGCCTATGGCTACACCTTC
few,TRBJ1-2,TRBV28,NA,CASSPGTANYGYTF,TGTGCCAGCAGTCCCGGGACGGCTAACTATGGCTACACCTTC
few,TRBJ1-2,TRBV28,NA,CASSGAGGYTF,TGTGCCAGCAGTGGGGCTGGTGGCTACACCTTC
NA,TRBJ1-5,TRBV5-8,NA,CASSQNPRGHYSNQPQHF,TGTGCCAGCAGCCAAAACCCCAGGGGACACTATAGCAATCAGCCCCAGCATTTT
NA,TRBJ2-1,TRBV19,NA,CASSSVPAGQFF,TGTGCCAGTAGTTCCGTTCCGGCGGGGCAGTTCTTC
NA,TRBJ2-7,TRBV6-6,TRBD1,CASSYSTGASYEQYF,TGTGCCAGCAGTTACTCGACAGGGGCCAGCTACGAGCAGTACTTC
NA,TRBJ1-5,TRBV27,TRBD1,CASSLGTAGNQPQHF,TGTGCCAGCAGTTTAGGGACAGCAGGTAATCAGCCCCAGCATTTT
NA,TRBJ2-1,TRBV7-8,TRBD2,CASSWKVSGGSYNEQFF,TGTGCCAGCAGCTGGAAAGTGAGCGGGGGTTCCTACAATGAGCAGTTCTTC
NA,TRBJ1-6,TRBV27,NA,CASSSPGSGHSPLHF,TGTGCCAGCAGTTCCCCGGGGTCTGGACATTCACCCCTCCACTTT
once,TRBJ2-1,TRBV7-2,TRBD1,CASSLARRGQGRNEQFF,TGTGCCAGCAGCTTAGCGAGGAGGGGACAGGGGCGAAATGAGCAGTTCTTC
NA,TRBJ2-1,TRBV9,NA,CASSFRLDEQFF,TGTGCCAGCAGCTTCCGGTTGGATGAGCAGTTCTTC
NA,TRBJ2-1,TRBV7-2,NA,CASSLARPSGEQFF,TGTGCCAGCAGCTTAGCCCGCCCTAGTGGTGAGCAGTTCTTC
NA,TRBJ2-2,TRBV7-9,TRBD2,CASSHKTSGTGELFF,TGTGCCAGCAGCCACAAGACTAGCGGGACCGGGGAGCTGTTTTTT
NA,TRBJ1-1,TRBV25-1,NA,CASSEYGGGGGAEAFF,TGTGCCAGCAGTGAATATGGTGGCGGAGGCGGTGCTGAAGCTTTCTTT
NA,TRBJ2-5,TRBV30,TRBD1,CAWNAQGTETQYF,TGTGCCTGGAATGCACAGGGGACAGAGACCCAGTACTTC
NA,TRBJ1-3,TRBV5-8,NA,CASSLGTAPAGTATYF,TGTGCCAGCAGCTTGGGGACAGCCCCCGCGGGAACGGCCACATATTTT
once,TRBJ2-7,TRBV5-1,NA,CASSLGQLYEQYF,TGCGCCAGCAGCTTGGGACAACTCTACGAGCAGTACTTC
NA,TRBJ2-6,TRBV19,TRBD1,CASSRDRETGANVLTF,TGTGCCAGTAGCAGGGACAGGGAGACTGGGGCCAACGTCCTGACTTTC
NA,TRBJ1-4,TRBV5-1,NA,CASSPGDFNEKLFF,TGCGCCAGCAGCCCGGGGGATTTTAATGAAAAACTGTTTTTT
NA,TRBJ2-5,TRBV15,TRBD2,CATSREIAGLKETQYF,TGTGCCACCAGCAGAGAAATAGCGGGATTGAAAGAGACCCAGTACTTC
NA,TRBJ2-1,TRBV9,TRBD2,CASSRGLAGGGAYNEQFF,TGTGCCAGCAGCCGCGGACTAGCGGGAGGAGGGGCCTACAATGAGCAGTTCTTC
once,TRBJ2-1,TRBV4-1,NA,CASSQGIQSDEQFF,TGCGCCAGCAGCCAAGGGATTCAGAGCGATGAGCAGTTCTTC
NA,TRBJ1-5,TRBV23-1,NA,CASSPGIYSNQPQHF,TGCGCCAGCAGTCCAGGGATTTATAGCAATCAGCCCCAGCATTTT
NA,TRBJ1-3,TRBV28,NA,CASTTGSSGNTVYF,TGTGCCAGCACCACGGGCTCCTCTGGAAACACCGTATATTTT